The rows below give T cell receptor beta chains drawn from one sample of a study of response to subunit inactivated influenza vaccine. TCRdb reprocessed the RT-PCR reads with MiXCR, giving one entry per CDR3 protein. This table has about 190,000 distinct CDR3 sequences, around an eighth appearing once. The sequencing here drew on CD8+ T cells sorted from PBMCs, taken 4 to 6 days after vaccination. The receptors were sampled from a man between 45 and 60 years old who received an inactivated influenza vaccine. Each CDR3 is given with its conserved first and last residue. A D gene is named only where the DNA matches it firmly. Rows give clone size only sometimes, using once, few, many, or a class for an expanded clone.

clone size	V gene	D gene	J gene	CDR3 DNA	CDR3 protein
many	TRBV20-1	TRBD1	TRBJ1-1	TGCACTTTGCCGGGACAGGGGTTTGCCACTGAAGCTTTCTTT	CTLPGQGFATEAFF
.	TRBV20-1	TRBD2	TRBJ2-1	TGCAGTGCTAGAGACGGGGCTAGCGGGGAGCAGTTCTTC	CSARDGASGEQFF
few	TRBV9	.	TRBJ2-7	TGTGCCAGCAGCGTGTCAGGAAGAGTCGACGAGCAGTACTTC	CASSVSGRVDEQYF
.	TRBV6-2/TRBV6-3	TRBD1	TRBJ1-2	TGTGCCAGCAGTACCTGGGGACAGAACTATGGCTACACCTTC	CASSTWGQNYGYTF
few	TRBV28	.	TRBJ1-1	TGTGCCAGCAGCGAGATATTGACGGTGAACACTGAAGCTTTCTTT	CASSEILTVNTEAFF
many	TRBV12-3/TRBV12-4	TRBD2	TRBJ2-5	TGTGCCAGCAGTCCCCGGACTAGCCACTTAGAGACCCAGTACTTC	CASSPRTSHLETQYF
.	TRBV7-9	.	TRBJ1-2	TGTGCCAGCAGCTTAGCGCCGGTACAGACTAACTATGGCTACACCTTC	CASSLAPVQTNYGYTF
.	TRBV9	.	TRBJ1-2	TGTGCCAGCAGCGTAGGGCAGACTACTTATGGCTACACCTTC	CASSVGQTTYGYTF
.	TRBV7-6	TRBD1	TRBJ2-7	TGTGCCAGCAGCCCCACACAGGGGGCCTTCTACGAGCAGTACTTC	CASSPTQGAFYEQYF
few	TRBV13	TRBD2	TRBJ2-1	TGTGCCAGCAGCTTCGGGACTAGCGGAGAGGGCTCCTACAATGAGCAGTTCTTC	CASSFGTSGEGSYNEQFF
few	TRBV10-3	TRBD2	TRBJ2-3	TGTGCCGCTCTAGCGGGGGTCGGTCTTACAGATACGCAGTATTTT	CAALAGVGLTDTQYF
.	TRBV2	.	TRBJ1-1	TGTGCCAGCAGTATTCCAGGGATCACTGAAGCTTTCTTT	CASSIPGITEAFF
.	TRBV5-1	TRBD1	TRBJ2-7	TGCGCCAGCAGCCCGGGACAGGGGGCGGCCTACGAGCAGTACTTC	CASSPGQGAAYEQYF
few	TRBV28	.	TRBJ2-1	TGTGCCAGCCGAACGGCTGGGGTTGAGCAGTTCTTC	CASRTAGVEQFF
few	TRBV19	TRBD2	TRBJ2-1	TGTGCCAGTAAGACTAGCGGGAGGGCATACAATGAGCAGTTCTTC	CASKTSGRAYNEQFF
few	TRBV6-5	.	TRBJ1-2	TGTGCCAGCAGTTACTCCGAGACGTATGGCTACACCTTC	CASSYSETYGYTF
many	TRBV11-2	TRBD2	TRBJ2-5	TGTGCCAGCAGCTTAAGACTAGCGGGGGCCCAAGAGACAGAGACCCAGTACTTC	CASSLRLAGAQETETQYF
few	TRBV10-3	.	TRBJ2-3	TGTGCCATCAGCCAGGGTACTGGCACAGATACGCAGTATTTT	CAISQGTGTDTQYF
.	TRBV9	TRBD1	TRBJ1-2	TGTGCCAGCAGCGCCAGGGGAGCAGGGGGGCTCCCAAGCTTCAACTATGGCTACACCTTC	CASSARGAGGLPSFNYGYTF
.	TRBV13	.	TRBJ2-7	TGTGCCAGCAGCTTAGGAGTGTACGGCCACGAGCAGTACTTC	CASSLGVYGHEQYF
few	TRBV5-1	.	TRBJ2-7	TGCGCCAGCAGCCTTCTAGAATCAACCTTCGACGAGCAGTACTTC	CASSLLESTFDEQYF
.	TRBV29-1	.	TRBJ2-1	TGCAGCGTGGGCCGGGACCGCCCTTGGCCGGGAGAATACAATGAGCAGTTCTTC	CSVGRDRPWPGEYNEQFF
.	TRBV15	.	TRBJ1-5	TGTGCCACCAGCAGAGACGGAACTGGCAATCAGCCCCAGCATTTT	CATSRDGTGNQPQHF
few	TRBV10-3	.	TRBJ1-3	TGTGCCATCAGTGAGTCCGGGACTTCTGGAAACACCATATATTTT	CAISESGTSGNTIYF
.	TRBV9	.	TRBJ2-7	TGTGCCAGCACCGTAGCGGTGGGTTCCTCCTACGAGCAGTACTTC	CASTVAVGSSYEQYF
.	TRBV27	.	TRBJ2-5	TGTGCCAGCAGTTCGCGAGTTAGCCGACAAGAGACCCAGTACTTC	CASSSRVSRQETQYF
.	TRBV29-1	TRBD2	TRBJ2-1	TGCAGCGTTGAAGAAAGAGCGGGAGTTTACAATGAGCAGTTCTTC	CSVEERAGVYNEQFF
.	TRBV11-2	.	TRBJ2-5	TGTGCCAGCAGCTTATACCCCGGCGGGTCGCAAGAGACCCAGTACTTC	CASSLYPGGSQETQYF
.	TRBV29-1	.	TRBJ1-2	TGCAGCGTTGATCGGGGCACTTTC	CSVDRGTF
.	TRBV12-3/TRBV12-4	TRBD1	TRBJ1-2	TGTGCCAGCAGCTCCCCGACCGGGACAGGGCAATATGGCTACACCTTC	CASSSPTGTGQYGYTF
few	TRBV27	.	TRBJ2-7	TGTGCCAGCAGTTTAGGCCGGAGGAGCGAGCAGTACTTC	CASSLGRRSEQYF
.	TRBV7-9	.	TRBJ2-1	TGTGCCAGCAGCTTAGTGGGAAACTCCTACAATGAGCAGTTCTTC	CASSLVGNSYNEQFF
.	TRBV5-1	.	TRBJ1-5	TGCGCCAGCAGCTTGGCCCCGTCAGGTAGGACAGACAGCAATCAGCCCCAGCATTTT	CASSLAPSGRTDSNQPQHF
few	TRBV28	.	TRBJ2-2	TGTGCCAGCAGAGTTACAGATAGGCCCGGGGAGCTGTTTTTT	CASRVTDRPGELFF
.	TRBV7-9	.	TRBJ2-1	TGTGCCAGCAGCTTAGACTTAGCGGGACAGGACTACAATGAGCAGTTCTTC	CASSLDLAGQDYNEQFF
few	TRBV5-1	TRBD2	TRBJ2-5	TGCGCCAGCAGCCTGACTAGCGGGGGCCCGTTCCAGTACTTC	CASSLTSGGPFQYF
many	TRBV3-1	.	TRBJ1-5	TGTGCCAGCAGCCTCGGACAATACAGCAATCAGCCCCAGCATTTT	CASSLGQYSNQPQHF
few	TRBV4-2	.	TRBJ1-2	TGTGCCAGCAGCCAAGACAGGGGCCTCTATGGCTACACCTTC	CASSQDRGLYGYTF
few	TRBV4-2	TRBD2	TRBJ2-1	TGTGCCAGCAGCCAAGTCGGGAGGGCCCTCCTCAATGAGCAGTTCTTC	CASSQVGRALLNEQFF
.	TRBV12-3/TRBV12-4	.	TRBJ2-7	TGTGCCAGCAGTTTGACAGGTCAGGGGAATGACGAGCAGTACTTC	CASSLTGQGNDEQYF